This is a list of T cell receptor beta chains from one sample in a study of siplizumab effects on memory and regulatory T cells. TCRdb's table, derived via immunoSEQ multiplex PCR, lists solely in-frame clones and lacks some. The table includes over 95,000 clones, 90% to 95% detected once. The sample taken for sequencing was non-Treg CD4+ T cells sorted from blood. Receptor source: a human donor in good health. The conserved cysteine and the conserved F or W are not part of the CDR3 here. Fields, in order: clone size, V gene, D gene, CDR3 protein. The D gene is left open where the match is weak. Not every row has a clone size; where given, it reads once, few, many or a size class.

once TRBV7-2 - ASSLEADTQY
- TRBV27 - ASSTTPAGANVLT
- TRBV28 - ASSLWGPTDTQY
- TRBV28 - ASSRGYNEQF
- TRBV6-6 - ASSTRTEAGTIY
- TRBV5-1 TRBD1 ASSFGQGNEKLF
- TRBV2 - ASSEDSSNQPQH
- TRBV12-1 - ASSSPGVDGQETQY
- TRBV6-5 TRBD1 ASSYRGLNTGELF
- TRBV4-2 - ASSQEREPTGELF
- TRBV6-1 TRBD1 ASISGQSYEQY
- TRBV2 - ASRTDTQY
- TRBV30 TRBD1 AWSLLDRGKSPLH
- TRBV7-2 - ARGGLAKNIQY
- TRBV5-4 TRBD2 ASSAKTSGIQETQY
- TRBV5-4 TRBD1 ASSASGTAVQF
- TRBV6-5 - ASSPRRDYEQY
- TRBV6-6 - ASSRGSGNTIY
once TRBV25-1 - ASSAVAAMGYT
- TRBV7-9 - ASSQDAAYEQY
- TRBV18 TRBD2 ASSPSTGGLYEQY